This is a list of T cell receptor beta chains from one sample in a study of cytomegalovirus exposure and HLA in healthy donors. The protocol was immunoSEQ multiplex PCR, while the TCRdb copy is restricted to in-frame clones and leaves out a portion. The table lists fewer than 200,000 clones, 60% to 80% of them singletons. Input material: PBMCs. Every receptor here comes from a woman in her 50s in good health and CMV-seropositive. CDR3s include the opening cysteine and the closing phenylalanine or tryptophan. The order of the fields is D gene, J gene, V gene, clone size, CDR3 DNA, CDR3 protein. The D gene is left open where the match is weak. Clone size is not always given. Where it is, it says once, few, many or a class for expanded clones.

>.|TRBJ1-5|TRBV5-6|.
TGTGCCAGCAGTTGGGGGGGGACCAGCGGCAATCAGCCCCAGCATTTT
CASSWGGTSGNQPQHF
>.|TRBJ2-1|TRBV7-2|.
TGTGCCAGCAGCTTAGGCAGCTACAATGAGCAGTTCTTC
CASSLGSYNEQFF
>TRBD1|TRBJ1-2|TRBV5-1|few
TGCGCCAGCAGCTTGGGACAGGGTGGTGGCTACACCTTC
CASSLGQGGGYTF
>.|TRBJ1-1|TRBV21-1|.
TGTGCCAGCAGCAAAAGGCGGGGGGGCCCTGAAGCTTTCTTT
CASSKRRGGPEAFF
>.|TRBJ2-3|TRBV10-1|.
TGCGCCAGCAGTGGATCCCTAGGAGATACGCAGTATTTT
CASSGSLGDTQYF
>TRBD1|TRBJ2-1|TRBV9|.
TGTGCCAGCAGCGCCCTCAGGTCCGGGACAGGGGGTTGGAATGAGCAGTTCTTC
CASSALRSGTGGWNEQFF
>.|TRBJ1-2|TRBV30|.
TGTGCCTGGAGTCTGACCAGGGGACATGGCTACACCTTC
CAWSLTRGHGYTF
>.|TRBJ1-5|TRBV27|.
TGTGCCAGCAGTTCCGTCAGAGAGCGTCATCAGCCCCAGCATTTT
CASSSVRERHQPQHF
>.|TRBJ2-3|TRBV7-2|.
TGTGCCAGCAGCTTAGGTGCGGGGTACACAGATACGCAGTATTTT
CASSLGAGYTDTQYF
>TRBD2|TRBJ2-7|TRBV30|.
TGTGCCTGGAGTAAAGCGGCAGGGAGGGAGTACTTC
CAWSKAAGREYF
>.|TRBJ2-4|TRBV7-8|.
TGTGCCAGCAGCCCACGAACGACAGGCCTAGCCAAAAACATTCAGTACTTC
CASSPRTTGLAKNIQYF
>.|TRBJ1-4|TRBV5-4|few
TGTGCCAGCAGCTTGCAGAGTCGAGGTCCTAAAAGGGAAAAACTGTTTTTT
CASSLQSRGPKREKLFF
>.|TRBJ1-1|TRBV4-3|few
TGCGCCAGCAGCCGCGACTTTGGATGGAACACTGAAGCTTTCTTT
CASSRDFGWNTEAFF
>.|TRBJ1-1|TRBV6-5|.
TGTGCCAGCAGTTACTCGATGGGGGGAATGAACACTGAAGCTTTCTTT
CASSYSMGGMNTEAFF
>.|TRBJ2-1|TRBV19|.
TGTGCCAGTAGTATAACGACGATCGGGAATGAGCAGTTCTTC
CASSITTIGNEQFF
>TRBD2|TRBJ2-3|TRBV27|.
TGTGCCACTACGGGGGGAAGCACAGATACGCAGTATTTT
CATTGGSTDTQYF
>.|TRBJ1-1|TRBV19|.
TGTGCCAGTAGGGGGAGGAACGTCGGAAATGAAGCTTTCTTT
CASRGRNVGNEAFF
>.|TRBJ2-7|TRBV5-1|.
TGCGCCAGCAGCTTACAGGGAGTTAAAGCGCACTTC
CASSLQGVKAHF
>.|TRBJ2-5|TRBV9|.
TGTGCCAGCAGCTCCGACAGCGTGACCCAGTACTTC
CASSSDSVTQYF
>TRBD1|TRBJ2-3|TRBV6-6|.
TGTGCCAGCAGCACAGGGGGGGATACGCAGTATTTT
CASSTGGDTQYF
>TRBD2|TRBJ2-6|TRBV29-1|.
TGCAGCGGGGGGGGAGGGACGGGTGGCTCTGGGGCCAACGTCCTGACTTTC
CSGGGGTGGSGANVLTF
>TRBD1|TRBJ1-1|TRBV7-8|few
TGTGCCAGCAGCTTCAGACAGGGAGGATCGAGCACTGAAGCTTTCTTT
CASSFRQGGSSTEAFF
>TRBD2|TRBJ2-7|TRBV7-2|.
TGTGCCAGCAGCTCTACTAGCGGGGGGGAGTACGAGCAGTACTTC
CASSSTSGGEYEQYF
>TRBD1|TRBJ1-2|TRBV19|.
TGTGCCACCCCAGGACAGGGAGGCTATGGCTACACCTTC
CATPGQGGYGYTF
>TRBD1|TRBJ1-2|TRBV7-2|.
TGTGCCAGCAGCTTTGGACAGGGAATCTATGGCTACACCTTC
CASSFGQGIYGYTF
>.|TRBJ2-5|TRBV7-9|.
TGTGCCAGCAGCCCCGGAGGAGGGTCCGGGACCCAGTACTTC
CASSPGGGSGTQYF
>TRBD1|TRBJ1-2|TRBV27|.
TGTGCCAGCAGTTTGTCAGGGGGCGGTGGTGGCTACACCTTC
CASSLSGGGGGYTF
>.|TRBJ1-1|TRBV2|.
TGTGCCAGCAGTTTTATGACGCGGGACACTGAAGCTTTCTTT
CASSFMTRDTEAFF
>.|TRBJ2-1|TRBV2|once
TGTGCCAGCAGTGTCGGGGGGCGCAACAATGAGCAGTTCTTC
CASSVGGRNNEQFF
>.|TRBJ1-2|TRBV27|.
TGTGCCAGCAGCCCTGCGGGAAGTCAAGGAGGCTACACCTTC
CASSPAGSQGGYTF
>.|TRBJ2-1|TRBV19|.
TGTGCCAGTAGTTCGTCGGGAGTGGGGGGTGAGCAGTTCTTC
CASSSSGVGGEQFF
>TRBD2|TRBJ2-7|TRBV25-1|.
TGTGCCAGCAGTATTACTAGCGGGCACGAGCAGTACTTC
CASSITSGHEQYF
>TRBD1|TRBJ2-6|TRBV4-1|few
TGCGCCAGCAGCCAGACAGGGCTACGTGGGGCCAACGTCCTGACTTTC
CASSQTGLRGANVLTF
>TRBD1|TRBJ1-1|TRBV9|once
TGTGCCAGCAGCGTATCGGACAGGGGTACTGAAGCTTTCTTT
CASSVSDRGTEAFF
>TRBD1|TRBJ1-1|TRBV2|few
TGTGCCAGCACCCCCCAGGGGGAACCGAACACTGAAGCTTTCTTT
CASTPQGEPNTEAFF
>.|TRBJ1-1|TRBV18|.
TGTGCCAGCTCTCCGGACAGTAACACTGAAGCTTTCTTT
CASSPDSNTEAFF
>TRBD1|TRBJ1-2|TRBV9|.
TGTGCCAGCAGCGTAGCCGACAGGGGTTTTTTTGGCTACACCTTC
CASSVADRGFFGYTF
>.|TRBJ2-1|TRBV18|.
TGTGCCAGCTCACCGATTCGCTATAAGGAGCAGTTCTTC
CASSPIRYKEQFF
>TRBD1|TRBJ1-1|TRBV7-3|.
TGTGCCAGCAGCTTATTGGGACAGGGGCGCACTGAAGCTTTCTTT
CASSLLGQGRTEAFF
>.|TRBJ1-2|TRBV7-2|.
TGTGCCAGCAGCTTAGGAAGCGCGGGGCGCAGTAACTATGGCTACACCTTC
CASSLGSAGRSNYGYTF
>.|TRBJ1-4|TRBV18|.
TGTGCCAGCTCACCTCGGGGAGTTGAAAAACTGTTTTTT
CASSPRGVEKLFF
>.|TRBJ1-1|TRBV29-1|.
TGCAGCGTTGAAACGCCCGGGGGGGTGGGGGCTTTCTTT
CSVETPGGVGAFF
>TRBD2|TRBJ2-7|TRBV4-3|.
TGCGCCAGCAGCCGTTCTAGCGGGGGTAATGAGCAGTACTTC
CASSRSSGGNEQYF
>TRBD1|TRBJ1-2|TRBV5-4|.
TGTGCCAGCAGCTTGGCCGGGACAGGGCTTGGCTACACCTTC
CASSLAGTGLGYTF
>.|TRBJ1-2|TRBV2|.
TGTGCCAGCAAGACTTCGGAAAACTATGGCTACACCTTC
CASKTSENYGYTF
>TRBD1|TRBJ2-2|TRBV7-9|.
TGTGCCAGCAGCGGGACAGGGAACACCGGGGAGCTGTTTTTT
CASSGTGNTGELFF
>.|TRBJ2-7|TRBV6-5|.
TGTGCCAGCAGTTACATTAACAAGGCGGGCGAGCAGTACTTC
CASSYINKAGEQYF
>TRBD1|TRBJ1-5|TRBV15|once
TGTGCCACCAGCAGACGGACAGGGGGATTCGGCAATCAGCCCCAGCATTTT
CATSRRTGGFGNQPQHF
>.|TRBJ2-6|TRBV6-6|few
TGTGCCAGCAGTGAGGGCTCTGGGGCCAACGTCCTGACTTTC
CASSEGSGANVLTF
>TRBD2|TRBJ2-3|TRBV5-1|once
TGCGCCAGCCAGCGGGGGGGCAGTACAGATACGCAGTATTTT
CASQRGGSTDTQYF
>TRBD1|TRBJ1-2|TRBV6-1|.
TGTGCCAGCAGTGGAAGCACAGGGGGCGATAGGGGCTACACCTTC
CASSGSTGGDRGYTF
>.|TRBJ2-4|TRBV11-2|.
TGTGCCAGCAGCTTAGCGGGAGCCAAAAACATTCAGTACTTC
CASSLAGAKNIQYF